This is a list of T cell receptor beta chains from one sample in a study of shared clonotypes between healthy human individuals. Produced via immunoSEQ multiplex PCR; TCRdb's table is partial and in-frame only. Of around 2.5 million clones listed, 93% are singletons. The specimen sequenced was naive CD4+ T cells from PBMCs. Receptors originate from a man in his late teens or twenties in good health. Some clones in this sample may be carry-over from other donors' samples. CDR3s leave out the opening cysteine and the closing phenylalanine or tryptophan.

V gene,CDR3 protein
TRBV28,ASIGRQGATNEKLF
TRBV5-4,ASSRNSRAAKDTQY
TRBV5-1,ASSLAGGTSANNEQF
TRBV4-3,AKVRSHEQF
TRBV5-1,ASSLLATALYNEQF
TRBV9,ASSLGDTTADYGYT
TRBV29-1,SVRMRLSPQETQY
TRBV19,ASSIRPGTASNYGYT
TRBV7-6,ASIQTRGGIQY
TRBV29-1,SVAGTTYYEQY
TRBV19,ASRSYRQGSYEQY
TRBV30,AWRTGNSGNTIY
TRBV5-6,ASSLGTSGSGRY
TRBV9,ASSVDLAGYNEQF
TRBV4-1,ASSRFGQELSGNTIY
TRBV5-1,ASSLEVLGEQY
TRBV7-2,ASSAGAVISEQY
TRBV28,ASSPHPGQAEKLF
TRBV18,ASSPTGIMNTEAF
TRBV5-6,ASRRVTSGRGYNEQF
TRBV18,ASSPASTNYGYT
TRBV4-3,ASSQERTSRSYEQY
TRBV7-9,ASSRRQYSYEQY
TRBV11-3,ASSYQRGSNEQF
TRBV28,ASSHLTRGTAYTDTQY
TRBV28,ASSLERQETQY
TRBV5-6,ASRERGPNNEQF
TRBV4-1,ASSQEVGPRTEAF
TRBV7-9,ASSEGQGQETQY
TRBV19,ASSIDHRSETATNTGELF
TRBV5-4,ASSSSTLRQYGGNTIY
TRBV28,ASSLGQTYNSPLH
TRBV13,ASSFSPMMETQY
TRBV27,ASSPLYLDRGLSYEQY
TRBV9,ASSATGTRDEQY
TRBV28,ASSFQGRREKLF
TRBV7-8,ASSAPKWGTEAF
TRBV7-3,ASSFAGAETQY
TRBV5-6,ASSLPLGAGHNEQF
TRBV7-8,ASSLVGIRGEKLF
TRBV4-1,ASTGLAGVSRNEQF
TRBV6-1,ASSEVAETPYEQY
TRBV7-9,ASSLGTANEKLF